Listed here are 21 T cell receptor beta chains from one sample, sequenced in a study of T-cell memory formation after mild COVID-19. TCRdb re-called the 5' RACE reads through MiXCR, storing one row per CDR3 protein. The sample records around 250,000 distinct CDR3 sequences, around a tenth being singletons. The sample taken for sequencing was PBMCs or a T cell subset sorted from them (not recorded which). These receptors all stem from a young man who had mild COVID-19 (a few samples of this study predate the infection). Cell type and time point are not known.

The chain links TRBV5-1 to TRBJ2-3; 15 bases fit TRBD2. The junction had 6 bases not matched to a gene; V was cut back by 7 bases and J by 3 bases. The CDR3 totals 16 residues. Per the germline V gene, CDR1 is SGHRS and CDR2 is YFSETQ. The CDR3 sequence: CASQEGTSGGTDTQYF. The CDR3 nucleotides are TGCGCCAGCCAGGAGGGGACTAGCGGGGGGACAGATACGCAGTATTTT.

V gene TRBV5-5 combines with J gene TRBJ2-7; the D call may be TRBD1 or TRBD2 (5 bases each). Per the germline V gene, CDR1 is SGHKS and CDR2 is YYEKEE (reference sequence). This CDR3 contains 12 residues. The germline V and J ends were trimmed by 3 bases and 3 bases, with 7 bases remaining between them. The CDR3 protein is CASSWDLYEQYV. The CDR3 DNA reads TGTGCCAGCAGCTGGGACCTCTACGAGCAGTACGTC.

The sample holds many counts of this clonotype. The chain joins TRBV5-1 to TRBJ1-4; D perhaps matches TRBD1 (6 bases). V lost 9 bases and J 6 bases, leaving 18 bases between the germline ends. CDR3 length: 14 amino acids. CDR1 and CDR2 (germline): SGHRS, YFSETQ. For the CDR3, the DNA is TGCGCCACCTCAAAGGGGGGGATTGATGAAAAACTGTTTTTT. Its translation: CATSKGGIDEKLFF.

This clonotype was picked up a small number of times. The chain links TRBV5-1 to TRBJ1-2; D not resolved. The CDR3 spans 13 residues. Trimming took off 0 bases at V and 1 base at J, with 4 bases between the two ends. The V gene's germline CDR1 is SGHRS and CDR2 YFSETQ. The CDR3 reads CASSLGYNYGYTF. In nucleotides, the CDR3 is TGCGCCAGCAGCTTGGGTTATAACTATGGCTACACCTTC.

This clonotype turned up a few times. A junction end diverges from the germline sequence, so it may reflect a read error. The CDR3 region is CSVEEGQTF. DNA of the CDR3: TGCAGCGTTGAAGAGGGACAGACCTTC. This rearrangement joins TRBV29-1 to TRBJ2-5; 7 nucleotides agree with TRBD1. The germline gives CDR1 SQVTM, CDR2 ANQGSEA. This CDR3 comprises 9 residues. Together with reference TRBV29-1 and TRBJ2-5, the CDR3 gives the full variable domain: SAVISQKPSRDICQRGTSLTIQCQVDSQVTMMFWYRQQPGQSLTLIATANQGSEATYESGFVIDKFPISRPNLTFSTLTVSNMSPEDSSIYLCSVEEGQTFGPGTRLLVL.

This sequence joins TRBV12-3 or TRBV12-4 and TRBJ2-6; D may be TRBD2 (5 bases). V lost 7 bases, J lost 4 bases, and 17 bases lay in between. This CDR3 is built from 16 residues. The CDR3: CASTPGWESGANVLTF. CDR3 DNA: TGTGCCAGCACCCCTGGGTGGGAGTCCGGGGCCAACGTCCTGACTTTC.

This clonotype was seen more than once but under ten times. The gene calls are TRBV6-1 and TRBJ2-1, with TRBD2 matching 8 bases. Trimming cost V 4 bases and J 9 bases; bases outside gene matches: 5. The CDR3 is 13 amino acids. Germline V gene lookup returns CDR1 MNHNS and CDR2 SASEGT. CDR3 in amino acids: CASSVGLVGEQFF. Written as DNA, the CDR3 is TGTGCCAGCAGTGTGGGACTAGTCGGTGAGCAGTTCTTC.

The CDR3 DNA follows: TGTGCCAGCAGCCCAAGGGGAGGCGATGGCTACACCTTC. Its protein is CASSPRGGDGYTF. V gene TRBV7-9 combines with J gene TRBJ1-2, with a weak D call TRBD1 (5 bases). V lost 5 bases and J 6 bases, leaving 13 bases between the germline ends. The CDR3 has 13 residues. CDR1 is SEHNR and CDR2 is FQNEAQ in the germline V gene (reference sequence).

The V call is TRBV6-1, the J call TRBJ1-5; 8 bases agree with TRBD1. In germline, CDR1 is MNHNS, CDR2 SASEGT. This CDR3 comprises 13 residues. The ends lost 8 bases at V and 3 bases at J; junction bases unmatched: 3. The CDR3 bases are TGTGCCAGCGGACAGGGTGTCAATCAGCCCCAGCATTTT. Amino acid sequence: CASGQGVNQPQHF.

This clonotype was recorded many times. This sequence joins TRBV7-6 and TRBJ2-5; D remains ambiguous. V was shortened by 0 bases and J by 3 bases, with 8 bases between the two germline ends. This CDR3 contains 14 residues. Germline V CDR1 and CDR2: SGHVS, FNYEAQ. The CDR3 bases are TGTGCCAGCAGCTTAGCGGCACTGGAAGAGACCCAGTACTTC. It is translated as CASSLAALEETQYF. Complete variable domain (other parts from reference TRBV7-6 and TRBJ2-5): GAGVSQSPRYKVTKRGQDVALRCDPISGHVSLYWYRQALGQGPEFLTYFNYEAQQDKSGLPNDRFSAERPEGSISTLTIQRTEQRDSAMYRCASSLAALEETQYFGPGTRLLVL.

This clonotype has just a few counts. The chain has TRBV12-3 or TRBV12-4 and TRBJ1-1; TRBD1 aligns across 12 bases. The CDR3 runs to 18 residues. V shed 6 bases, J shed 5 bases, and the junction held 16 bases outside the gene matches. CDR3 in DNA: TGTGCCAGCAGGTTATTGGTAGGGACAGGGGGCTCGGGGACTGAAGCTTTCTTT. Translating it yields CASRLLVGTGGSGTEAFF.

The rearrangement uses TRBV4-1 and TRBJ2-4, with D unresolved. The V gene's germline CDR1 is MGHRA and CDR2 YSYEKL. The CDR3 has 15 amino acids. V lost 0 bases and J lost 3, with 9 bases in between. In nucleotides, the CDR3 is TGCGCCAGCAGCCAAGACGGGCAAGGCAAAAACATTCAGTACTTC. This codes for CASSQDGQGKNIQYF.

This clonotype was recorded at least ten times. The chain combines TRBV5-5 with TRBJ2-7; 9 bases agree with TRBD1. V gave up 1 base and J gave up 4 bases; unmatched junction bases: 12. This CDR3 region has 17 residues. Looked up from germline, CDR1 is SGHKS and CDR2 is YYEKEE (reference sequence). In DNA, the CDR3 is TGTGCCAGCAGCTTGTTTGGGATGGGACAGGGAACTTACGAGCAGTACGTC. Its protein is CASSLFGMGQGTYEQYV.

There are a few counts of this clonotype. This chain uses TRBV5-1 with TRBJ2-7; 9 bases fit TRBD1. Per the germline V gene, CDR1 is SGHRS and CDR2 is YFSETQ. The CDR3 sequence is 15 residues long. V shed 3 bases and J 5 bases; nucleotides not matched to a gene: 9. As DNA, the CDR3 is TGCGCCAGCAGCTCTCCGGGACAGGGTCTGAACGAGCAGTACTTC. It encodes CASSSPGQGLNEQYF.

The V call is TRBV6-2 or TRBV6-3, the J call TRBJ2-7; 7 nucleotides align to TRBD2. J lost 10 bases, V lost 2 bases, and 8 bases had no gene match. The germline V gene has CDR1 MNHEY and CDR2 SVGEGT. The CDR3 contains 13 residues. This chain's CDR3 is CASSYLSGVAQYV. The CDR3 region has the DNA TGTGCCAGCAGTTACCTCAGCGGGGTCGCACAGTACGTC.

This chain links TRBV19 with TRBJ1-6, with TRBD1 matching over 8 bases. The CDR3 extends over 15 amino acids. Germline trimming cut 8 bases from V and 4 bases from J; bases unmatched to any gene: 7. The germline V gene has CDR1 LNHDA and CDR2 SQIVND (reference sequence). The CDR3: CASSTDRAYNSPLHF. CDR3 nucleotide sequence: TGTGCCAGTTCTACGGACAGGGCGTATAATTCACCCCTCCACTTT.

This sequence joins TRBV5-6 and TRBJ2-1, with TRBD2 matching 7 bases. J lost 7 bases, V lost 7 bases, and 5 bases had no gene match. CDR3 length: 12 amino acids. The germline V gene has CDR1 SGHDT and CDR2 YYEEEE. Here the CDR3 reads CASSAAGNEQFF. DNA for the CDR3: TGTGCCAGCTCCGCAGCGGGGAATGAGCAGTTCTTC.

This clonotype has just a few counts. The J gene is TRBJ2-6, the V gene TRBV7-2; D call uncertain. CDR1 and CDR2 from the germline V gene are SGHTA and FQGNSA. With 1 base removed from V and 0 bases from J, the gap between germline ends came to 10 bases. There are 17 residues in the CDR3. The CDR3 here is CASSLVGGNSGANVLTF. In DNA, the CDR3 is TGTGCCAGCAGCTTAGTGGGCGGCAACTCTGGGGCCAACGTCCTGACTTTC.

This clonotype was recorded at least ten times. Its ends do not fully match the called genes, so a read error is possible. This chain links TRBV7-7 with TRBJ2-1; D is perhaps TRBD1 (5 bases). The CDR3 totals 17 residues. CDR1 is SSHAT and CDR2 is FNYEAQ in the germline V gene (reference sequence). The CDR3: CASSLEGAPTHLNEQFF. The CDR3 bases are TGTGCTAGCAGCTTAGAAGGGGCTCCCACCCATTTGAATGAGCAGTTCTTC.

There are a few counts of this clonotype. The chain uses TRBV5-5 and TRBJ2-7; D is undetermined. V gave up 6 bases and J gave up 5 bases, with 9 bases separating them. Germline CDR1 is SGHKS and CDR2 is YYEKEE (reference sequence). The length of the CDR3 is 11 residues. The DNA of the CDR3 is TGTGCCAGCATGGGATCGGACGAGCAGTACTTC. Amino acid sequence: CASMGSDEQYF.

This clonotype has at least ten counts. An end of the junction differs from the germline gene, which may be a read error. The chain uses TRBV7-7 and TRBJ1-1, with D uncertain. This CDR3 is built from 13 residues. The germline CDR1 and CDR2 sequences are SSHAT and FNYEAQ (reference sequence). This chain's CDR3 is CASSLDEGTEAFF. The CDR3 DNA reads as TGTGCTAGCAGCTTAGACGAGGGCACTGAAGCTTTCTTT.